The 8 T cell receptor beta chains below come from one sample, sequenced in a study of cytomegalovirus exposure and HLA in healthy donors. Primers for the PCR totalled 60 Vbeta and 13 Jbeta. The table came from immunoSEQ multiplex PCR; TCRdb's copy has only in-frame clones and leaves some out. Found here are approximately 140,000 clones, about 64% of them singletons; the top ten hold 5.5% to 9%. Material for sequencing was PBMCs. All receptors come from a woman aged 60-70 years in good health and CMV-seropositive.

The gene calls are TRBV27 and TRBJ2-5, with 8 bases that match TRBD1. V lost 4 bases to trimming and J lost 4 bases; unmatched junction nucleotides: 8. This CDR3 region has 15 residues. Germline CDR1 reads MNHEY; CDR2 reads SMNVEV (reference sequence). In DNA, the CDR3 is TGTGCCAGCAGTTCCCTTCGGACAGGGACAGAGACCCAGTACTTC. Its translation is CASSSLRTGTETQYF.

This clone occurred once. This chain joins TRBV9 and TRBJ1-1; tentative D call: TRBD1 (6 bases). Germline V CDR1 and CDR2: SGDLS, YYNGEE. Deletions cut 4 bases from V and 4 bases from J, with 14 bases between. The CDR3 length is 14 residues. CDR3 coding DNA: TGTGCCAGCAGCCCCCACAGGGTGGGCACTGAAGCTTTCTTT. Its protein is CASSPHRVGTEAFF.

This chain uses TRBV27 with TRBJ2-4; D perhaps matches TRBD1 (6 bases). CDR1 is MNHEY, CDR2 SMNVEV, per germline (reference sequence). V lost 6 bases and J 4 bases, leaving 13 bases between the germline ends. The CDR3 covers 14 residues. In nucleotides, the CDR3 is TGTGCCAGCAGGGTACAAGGGGGTAAAAACATTCAGTACTTC. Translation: CASRVQGGKNIQYF.

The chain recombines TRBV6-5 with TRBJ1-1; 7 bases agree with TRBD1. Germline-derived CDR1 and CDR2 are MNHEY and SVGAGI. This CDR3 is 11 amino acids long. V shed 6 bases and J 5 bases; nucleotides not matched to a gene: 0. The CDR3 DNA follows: TGTGCCAGCAGCAGGGGGACTGAAGCTTTCTTT. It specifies CASSRGTEAFF.

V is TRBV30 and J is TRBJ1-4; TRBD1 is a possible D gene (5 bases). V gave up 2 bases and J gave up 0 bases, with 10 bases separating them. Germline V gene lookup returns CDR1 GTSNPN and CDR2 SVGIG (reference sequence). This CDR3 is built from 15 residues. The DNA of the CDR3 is TGTGCCTGGAGTAATACAGGCTCAACTAATGAAAAACTGTTTTTT. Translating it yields CAWSNTGSTNEKLFF. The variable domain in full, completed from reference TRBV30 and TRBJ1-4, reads SQTIHQWPATLVQPVGSPLSLECTVEGTSNPNLYWYRQAAGRGLQLLFYSVGIGQISSEVPQNLSASRPQDRQFILSSKKLLLSDSGFYLCAWSNTGSTNEKLFFGSGTQLSVL.

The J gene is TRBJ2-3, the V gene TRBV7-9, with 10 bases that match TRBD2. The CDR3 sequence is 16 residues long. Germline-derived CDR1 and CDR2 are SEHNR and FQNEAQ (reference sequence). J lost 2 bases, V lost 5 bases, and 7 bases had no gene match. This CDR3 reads CASSERTSGLTDTQYF. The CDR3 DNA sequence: TGTGCCAGCAGCGAACGGACTAGCGGCCTCACAGATACGCAGTATTTT.

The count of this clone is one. CDR3 sequence (DNA): TGTGCCAGCAGTCCAACTAGCGGGAGAAATGAGCAGTTCTTC. It encodes CASSPTSGRNEQFF. J is TRBJ2-1 and V is TRBV28; 11 nucleotides agree with TRBD2. CDR1 MDHEN and CDR2 SYDVKM come from the germline V gene. This CDR3 comprises 14 residues. V shed 5 bases, J shed 7 bases, and the junction held 4 bases outside the gene matches. The full variable domain, rest sourced from reference TRBV28 and TRBJ2-1, is DVKVTQSSRYLVKRTGEKVFLECVQDMDHENMFWYRQDPGLGLRLIYFSYDVKMKEKGDIPEGYSVSREKKERFSLILESASTNQTSMYLCASSPTSGRNEQFFGPGTRLTVL.

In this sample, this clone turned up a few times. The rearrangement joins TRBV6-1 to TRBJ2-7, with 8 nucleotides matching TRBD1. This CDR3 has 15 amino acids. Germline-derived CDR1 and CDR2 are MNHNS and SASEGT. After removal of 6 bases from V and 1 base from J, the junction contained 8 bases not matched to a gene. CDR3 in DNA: TGTGCCAGCAGGATTGGGACAGGACCTTCCTACGAGCAGTACTTC. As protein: CASRIGTGPSYEQYF.